Listed below are T cell receptor beta chains from one sample, sequenced in a study of blood T cell repertoires in COVID-19. Produced via immunoSEQ multiplex PCR; TCRdb's table is partial and in-frame only. The data show under 130,000 clones, with roughly 80% seen just once and 15% to 20% held by the top ten. Sample: peripheral blood. The receptors were sampled from a woman in her sixties or seventies with acute or convalescent COVID-19. The CDR3 runs from the conserved cysteine through the conserved F or W. D genes are given only for firm matches. Size tells how often a clone was seen (once, few, many) or the class of an expanded clone, and some rows leave it out.

V: TRBV28; size: -; D: -; J: TRBJ2-3; CDR3: CASSLGSRTDTQYF; DNA: TGTGCCAGCAGTTTAGGCTCGCGCACAGATACGCAGTATTTT
V: TRBV5-1; size: -; D: TRBD1; J: TRBJ2-2; CDR3: CASSSGQGTGELFF; DNA: TGCGCCAGCAGTTCGGGACAGGGGACCGGGGAGCTGTTTTTT
V: TRBV4-3; size: -; D: -; J: TRBJ2-2; CDR3: CASSQVRGRELFF; DNA: TGCGCCAGCAGCCAAGTCCGGGGGAGGGAGCTGTTTTTT
V: TRBV7-6; size: -; D: -; J: TRBJ1-1; CDR3: CASSLGTDLNTEAFF; DNA: TGTGCCAGCAGCTTAGGGACGGACTTAAACACTGAAGCTTTCTTT
V: TRBV9; size: -; D: -; J: TRBJ1-1; CDR3: CASSVGGRNTEAFF; DNA: TGTGCCAGCAGCGTAGGAGGGAGGAACACTGAAGCTTTCTTT
V: TRBV27; size: -; D: TRBD1; J: TRBJ1-6; CDR3: CASSLGTGGWNSPLHF; DNA: TGTGCCAGCAGCCTCGGGACAGGGGGCTGGAATTCACCCCTCCACTTT
V: TRBV2; size: -; D: TRBD2; J: TRBJ2-5; CDR3: CASSRSGGSETQYF; DNA: TGTGCCAGCAGTCGAAGCGGGGGGTCAGAGACCCAGTACTTC
V: TRBV15; size: -; D: -; J: TRBJ1-5; CDR3: CATSRDGRGDRNQPQHF; DNA: TGTGCCACCAGCAGAGATGGACGGGGGGACCGCAATCAGCCCCAGCATTTT
V: TRBV27; size: -; D: -; J: TRBJ1-4; CDR3: CASSLMGREKLFF; DNA: TGTGCCAGCAGTTTGATGGGGAGGGAAAAACTGTTTTTT
V: TRBV5-1; size: -; D: -; J: TRBJ2-6; CDR3: CASSQPSSGANVLTF; DNA: TGCGCCAGCAGCCAACCTAGCTCTGGGGCCAACGTCCTGACTTTC
V: TRBV2; size: -; D: -; J: TRBJ2-1; CDR3: CASSEREYQFF; DNA: TGTGCCAGCAGTGAAAGGGAGTACCAGTTCTTC
V: TRBV7-2; size: once; D: TRBD1; J: TRBJ1-2; CDR3: CASSPLPTGAQGYTF; DNA: TGTGCCAGCAGCCCGCTACCGACAGGGGCGCAAGGCTACACCTTC
V: TRBV6-1; size: -; D: -; J: TRBJ1-4; CDR3: CASSSAGGTNEKLFF; DNA: TGTGCCAGCAGTTCCGCGGGTGGAACTAATGAAAAACTGTTTTTT
V: TRBV6-4; size: -; D: TRBD1; J: TRBJ2-3; CDR3: CASSLDRVDTQYF; DNA: TGTGCCAGCAGCCTCGACAGGGTGGATACGCAGTATTTT
V: TRBV7-2; size: -; D: -; J: TRBJ1-4; CDR3: CASSPTSNFNEKLFF; DNA: TGTGCCAGCAGCCCTACCTCAAATTTTAATGAAAAACTGTTTTTT
V: TRBV29-1; size: -; D: -; J: TRBJ1-2; CDR3: CSVGGEVGWRGYTF; DNA: TGCAGCGTTGGGGGGGAGGTTGGATGGCGTGGCTACACCTTC
V: TRBV7-2; size: -; D: -; J: TRBJ2-2; CDR3: CASSLGAYTGELFF; DNA: TGTGCCAGCAGCCTAGGGGCCTACACCGGGGAGCTGTTTTTT
V: TRBV7-9; size: many; D: TRBD1; J: TRBJ1-2; CDR3: CASSLGQGSWDGYTF; DNA: TGTGCCAGCAGCTTAGGACAGGGCTCATGGGATGGCTACACCTTC
V: TRBV28; size: -; D: -; J: TRBJ2-7; CDR3: CAIRTAVAYEQYF; DNA: TGTGCCATACGGACAGCTGTTGCCTACGAGCAGTACTTC
V: TRBV19; size: medium-sized; D: -; J: TRBJ1-5; CDR3: CASSIDGGNQPQHF; DNA: TGTGCCAGTAGTATAGACGGGGGGAATCAGCCCCAGCATTTT
V: TRBV6-2/TRBV6-3; size: few; D: TRBD1; J: TRBJ1-5; CDR3: CASSPSGTGRGQPQHF; DNA: TGTGCCAGCAGCCCTTCTGGGACAGGGAGAGGTCAGCCCCAGCATTTT
V: TRBV19; size: -; D: -; J: TRBJ2-1; CDR3: CASMQSGEQFF; DNA: TGTGCCAGTATGCAAAGCGGGGAGCAGTTCTTC
V: TRBV19; size: -; D: -; J: TRBJ2-3; CDR3: CASSIRTHPDTQYF; DNA: TGTGCCAGTAGTATAAGGACTCATCCAGATACGCAGTATTTT
V: TRBV9; size: -; D: -; J: TRBJ2-6; CDR3: CASSVAQGSGANVLTF; DNA: TGTGCCAGCAGCGTAGCACAGGGTTCTGGGGCCAACGTCCTGACTTTC
V: TRBV7-9; size: -; D: -; J: TRBJ1-1; CDR3: CASSLPGLEAFF; DNA: TGTGCCAGCAGCTTACCGGGTCTTGAAGCTTTCTTT
V: TRBV28; size: -; D: -; J: TRBJ2-7; CDR3: CASRTHLLGDEQYF; DNA: TGTGCCAGCAGAACACACCTTCTGGGCGACGAGCAGTACTTC
V: TRBV11-2; size: once; D: TRBD1; J: TRBJ1-2; CDR3: CASSLRDRVYYGYTF; DNA: TGTGCCAGCAGCCTCCGGGACAGGGTTTACTATGGCTACACCTTC
V: TRBV4-1; size: -; D: TRBD2; J: TRBJ2-7; CDR3: CASSQVRPGGGVVYEQYF; DNA: TGCGCCAGCAGCCAAGTACGCCCCGGGGGGGGCGTCGTCTACGAGCAGTACTTC
V: TRBV10-3; size: -; D: TRBD2; J: TRBJ2-1; CDR3: CAISGLAGNSYNEQFF; DNA: TGTGCCATCAGTGGACTAGCGGGGAACTCCTACAATGAGCAGTTCTTC
V: TRBV7-9; size: -; D: -; J: TRBJ2-2; CDR3: CASSLEGGNPPGELFF; DNA: TGTGCCAGCAGCCTCGAGGGTGGAAACCCACCCGGGGAGCTGTTTTTT
V: TRBV10-3; size: -; D: -; J: TRBJ1-1; CDR3: CAISETAGQFVSEAFF; DNA: TGTGCCATCAGTGAGACAGCCGGACAATTCGTATCTGAAGCTTTCTTT
V: TRBV19; size: -; D: TRBD2; J: TRBJ2-3; CDR3: CASSISSSGGGSTDTQYF; DNA: TGTGCCAGTAGTATTTCGAGTAGCGGGGGGGGAAGCACAGATACGCAGTATTTT
V: TRBV2; size: -; D: -; J: TRBJ1-1; CDR3: CASSEALRGGGAFF; DNA: TGTGCCAGCAGTGAAGCGCTTAGGGGGGGAGGCGCTTTCTTT
V: TRBV29-1; size: -; D: -; J: TRBJ2-1; CDR3: CSVSELNEQFF; DNA: TGCAGCGTTTCGGAGCTAAATGAGCAGTTCTTC
V: TRBV14; size: few; D: -; J: TRBJ1-6; CDR3: CASSQASGQRNSPLHF; DNA: TGTGCCAGCAGCCAAGCGTCAGGACAGCGAAATTCACCCCTCCACTTT
V: TRBV27; size: -; D: TRBD1; J: TRBJ2-5; CDR3: CASSFLPGQGFETQYF; DNA: TGTGCCAGCAGTTTCCTGCCGGGACAGGGGTTCGAGACCCAGTACTTC
V: TRBV6-1; size: -; D: -; J: TRBJ1-3; CDR3: CASSESGSSGNTIYF; DNA: TGTGCCAGCAGTGAATCAGGGTCCTCTGGAAACACCATATATTTT
V: TRBV28; size: -; D: TRBD1; J: TRBJ2-7; CDR3: CASSLDRLSYEQYF; DNA: TGTGCCAGCAGTTTGGACAGGCTATCCTACGAGCAGTACTTC
V: TRBV19; size: once; D: -; J: TRBJ1-6; CDR3: CASSTPRQGYNSPLHF; DNA: TGTGCCAGTAGTACCCCCCGGCAGGGCTATAATTCACCCCTCCACTTT
V: TRBV27; size: -; D: -; J: TRBJ2-1; CDR3: CASKRNWEDEQFF; DNA: TGTGCCAGCAAACGGAACTGGGAGGATGAGCAGTTCTTC
V: TRBV5-6; size: few; D: -; J: TRBJ2-3; CDR3: CASSLRQVSFTDTQYF; DNA: TGTGCCAGCAGCTTGCGACAGGTATCCTTCACAGATACGCAGTATTTT
V: TRBV5-1; size: -; D: TRBD1; J: TRBJ1-4; CDR3: CASMTGREKLFF; DNA: TGCGCCAGCATGACAGGGCGTGAAAAACTGTTTTTT
V: TRBV5-1; size: -; D: TRBD1; J: TRBJ1-1; CDR3: CASTGEPANTEAFF; DNA: TGCGCCAGTACAGGGGAGCCGGCGAACACTGAAGCTTTCTTT
V: TRBV3-1/TRBV3-2; size: few; D: TRBD2; J: TRBJ2-1; CDR3: CASSQKAGDLNEQFF; DNA: TGTGCCAGCAGCCAGAAGGCGGGGGACCTTAATGAGCAGTTCTTC
V: TRBV19; size: -; D: TRBD1; J: TRBJ2-2; CDR3: CASSIKTGGTGELFF; DNA: TGTGCCAGTAGTATAAAGACAGGGGGTACCGGGGAGCTGTTTTTT
V: TRBV19; size: -; D: TRBD1; J: TRBJ2-2; CDR3: CASRLIRGGAGGELFF; DNA: TGTGCCAGTAGGCTAATCCGAGGGGGCGCAGGCGGGGAGCTGTTTTTT
V: TRBV11-2; size: few; D: TRBD2; J: TRBJ2-2; CDR3: CASSLAVSAGPSNTGELFF; DNA: TGTGCCAGCAGCTTAGCGGTTTCAGCGGGGCCCTCGAACACCGGGGAGCTGTTTTTT
V: TRBV10-3; size: once; D: TRBD1; J: TRBJ1-2; CDR3: CAINRDRAQTGGYTF; DNA: TGTGCCATCAACCGGGACAGGGCCCAAACGGGGGGCTACACCTTC
V: TRBV24-1; size: once; D: -; J: TRBJ1-2; CDR3: CATSVNSGGGYTF; DNA: TGTGCCACCAGTGTCAATTCGGGTGGTGGCTACACCTTC
V: TRBV4-1; size: -; D: -; J: TRBJ2-7; CDR3: CASSQEWRGTYEQYF; DNA: TGCGCCAGCAGCCAAGAGTGGCGGGGCACCTACGAGCAGTACTTC
V: TRBV30; size: -; D: -; J: TRBJ1-1; CDR3: CAWSVPGGLGTEAFF; DNA: TGTGCCTGGAGTGTACCGGGGGGCCTAGGAACTGAAGCTTTCTTT